The rows below give T cell receptor beta chains drawn from one sample of a study of blood T cell repertoires in COVID-19. Clones were read by immunoSEQ multiplex PCR, and TCRdb kept only the in-frame ones, dropping some. The sample lists around 200,000 clones, roughly 80% seen once, with around 2.4% in the top ten. Sequences were obtained from peripheral blood. All receptors come from a human donor with acute or convalescent COVID-19. The donor label of this sample is uncertain. The CDR3 runs from the conserved cysteine through the conserved F or W. A D gene is named only where the DNA matches it firmly. Size is omitted from some rows. Given values are once, few, many or a class for expanded clones.

TRBV28	-	-	TRBJ1-1	CASSLPDTFTEAFF	TGTGCCAGCAGTTTACCGGACACCTTCACTGAAGCTTTCTTT
TRBV3-1/TRBV3-2	-	-	TRBJ2-1	CASSQTGYEQFF	TGTGCCAGCAGCCAAACAGGGTATGAGCAGTTCTTC
TRBV7-2	TRBD2	-	TRBJ2-3	CASTLSGLTYTDTQYF	TGTGCCAGCACCTTATCGGGACTAACTTACACAGATACGCAGTATTTT
TRBV11-2	TRBD1	few	TRBJ1-1	CASSFAGTGTEAFF	TGTGCCAGCAGCTTTGCCGGGACAGGGACTGAAGCTTTCTTT
TRBV6-1	TRBD1	-	TRBJ1-2	CASSEAWTGVISDYGYTF	TGTGCCAGCAGTGAAGCCTGGACAGGGGTAATAAGTGACTATGGCTACACCTTC
TRBV18	TRBD2	few	TRBJ2-1	CASSPGGGSYNEQFF	TGTGCCAGCTCACCCGGGGGGGGTTCCTACAATGAGCAGTTCTTC
TRBV6-6	-	-	TRBJ1-2	CASNLGVGNYGYTF	TGTGCCAGCAACCTAGGGGTCGGCAACTATGGCTACACCTTC
TRBV6-5	TRBD1	-	TRBJ1-6	CASRLDRVVNSPLHF	TGTGCCAGCCGTTTGGACAGGGTAGTTAATTCACCCCTCCACTTT
TRBV4-2	TRBD2	-	TRBJ2-3	CASSQTGTRGGTDTQYF	TGTGCCAGCAGCCAAACCGGGACTAGAGGGGGCACAGATACGCAGTATTTT
TRBV11-2	-	-	TRBJ1-4	CASSRERWTNEKLFF	TGTGCCAGCAGCCGCGAGAGGTGGACTAATGAAAAACTGTTTTTT
TRBV18	TRBD1	-	TRBJ1-1	CASSPLPGQGALATEAFF	TGTGCCAGCTCACCCCTCCCGGGACAGGGGGCCTTGGCCACTGAAGCTTTCTTT
TRBV5-1	-	-	TRBJ2-7	CASSLAGHPDEQYF	TGCGCCAGCAGCTTGGCGGGACACCCTGACGAGCAGTACTTC
TRBV4-1	-	-	TRBJ1-4	CASSQDGGAGEKLFF	TGCGCCAGCAGCCAAGATGGGGGGGCTGGCGAAAAACTGTTTTTT
TRBV5-1	-	-	TRBJ2-7	CASSPAGGSYEQYF	TGCGCCAGCAGCCCAGCAGGGGGGTCCTACGAGCAGTACTTC
TRBV9	-	few	TRBJ1-2	CASSVESRVSYGYTF	TGTGCCAGCAGCGTAGAAAGCAGGGTCTCCTATGGCTACACCTTC
TRBV19	-	-	TRBJ1-4	CASKQADSNEKLFF	TGTGCCAGTAAACAGGCCGATTCTAATGAAAAACTGTTTTTT
TRBV18	-	-	TRBJ1-2	CASSDPAGLGGYTF	TGTGCCAGCTCAGACCCTGCAGGGTTAGGTGGCTACACCTTC
TRBV19	TRBD2	-	TRBJ2-1	CASSETSGGAMEQFF	TGTGCCAGTAGTGAGACTAGCGGGGGGGCCATGGAGCAGTTCTTC
TRBV11-2	-	-	TRBJ1-2	CASSLAIGVEYGYTF	TGTGCCAGCAGCTTAGCAATAGGGGTGGAGTATGGCTACACCTTC